The 11 T cell receptor beta chains below all came from one sample that was sequenced in a study of T cells in Graves' hyperthyroidism and ophthalmopathy. Regions amplified from RNA transcripts were the TCR beta CDR3 regions. An initial round of RT-PCR targeting the TCR CDR3 relied on the HTBI primer set. MiXCR, applied by TCRdb to the multiplex PCR reads, yields one record per CDR3 protein. The sample records about 560,000 distinct CDR3 sequences, around 15% being singletons. Specimen: blood. Receptors were obtained from a woman aged 40 to 50 with Graves' hyperthyroidism.

This clonotype is medium-sized (0.01 to 0.1%) within its sample. V is TRBV2 and J is TRBJ2-5; D is possibly TRBD1 or TRBD2 (5 bases each). CDR1 and CDR2 (germline): SNHLY, FYNNEI. V gave up 5 bases and J gave up 5 bases, with 15 bases separating them. The CDR3 covers 14 residues. In DNA, the CDR3 is TGTGCCAGCAGTCCCGGGACGGAGGACGAGACCCAGTACTTC. Its translation: CASSPGTEDETQYF.

This clonotype occurred a few times. The chain carries TRBV12-3 or TRBV12-4 and TRBJ2-6; D might be TRBD1 (6 bases). CDR3 length: 15 residues. Trimming took off 7 bases at V and 0 bases at J, with 10 bases between the two ends. CDR3 sequence (DNA): TGTGCCAGCACAGCGACAGGCTCTGGGGCCAACGTCCTGACTTTC. It is translated as CASTATGSGANVLTF.

The V and J genes are TRBV19 and TRBJ2-3, with D perhaps TRBD1 (5 bases). The V gene lost 10 bases and the J gene lost 3 bases, with 20 bases spanning the gap. This CDR3 comprises 15 residues. Germline CDR1 reads LNHDA; CDR2 reads SQIVND (reference sequence). The CDR3 sequence: CATAARSPGTDTQYF. DNA for the CDR3: TGTGCCACCGCAGCTAGGTCTCCAGGGACAGATACGCAGTATTTT.

The CDR3 DNA reads as TGTGCCACCAGTGATTCCCGGGACAGGGTGTCCTACAATGAGCAGTTCTTC. This translates into CATSDSRDRVSYNEQFF. The rearrangement links TRBV24-1 to TRBJ2-1; 9 bases are a match to TRBD1. CDR3 length: 17 residues. The J segment lost 1 base and the V segment lost 2 bases, leaving 5 bases of the junction unmatched. Germline-derived CDR1 and CDR2 are KGHDR and SFDVKD.

In this sample, this clonotype turned up many times. V and J are TRBV11-1 and TRBJ2-7, with 10 bases that match TRBD2. V trimming: 4 bases; J trimming: 2 bases; junction bases outside the gene matches: 5. Germline V CDR1 and CDR2: SGHAT, FQDESV (reference sequence). CDR3 length equals 15 residues. This chain's CDR3 is CASSSGTSATYEQYF. CDR3 nucleotide sequence: TGTGCCAGCAGCTCCGGGACTAGCGCTACCTACGAGCAGTACTTC.

This clonotype was detected many times. V and J are TRBV5-1 and TRBJ2-7; D not certain. The germline CDR1 and CDR2 sequences are SGHRS and YFSETQ. Trimming stripped 1 base from V and 0 bases from J, with 11 bases between. The CDR3 consists of 15 residues. CDR3 nucleotides: TGCGCCAGCAGCTTGAGGCTCTCCGCCTCCTACGAGCAGTACTTC. It yields the protein CASSLRLSASYEQYF.

This clonotype turned up a few times. Here the CDR3 DNA reads TGCGCCAGCAGCTCCCCCCCCGGGGGACAGAGCTCTGGGGCCAACGTCCTGACTTTC. Protein product: CASSSPPGGQSSGANVLTF. The chain joins TRBV5-1 to TRBJ2-6; possible D gene TRBD1, 7 bases. Germline V gene lookup returns CDR1 SGHRS and CDR2 YFSETQ. The CDR3 runs 19 residues. Trimming removed 3 bases from V and 0 bases from J, with 19 bases in between.

In regard to this clonotype: A single base separates this from a much larger clone, so it may be a read error. V gene TRBV7-3 combines with J gene TRBJ2-1; a weak D match, TRBD1 (5 bases). CDR1 is SGHTA, CDR2 FQGTGA, per germline. The CDR3 spans 17 residues. For the CDR3, the DNA is TGTGCCAGCAGCTCTACACGCGTGCAGGGTTCTTACAATGGGCAGTTCTTC. Its translation: CASSSTRVQGSYNGQFF.

The chain combines TRBV20-1 with TRBJ2-1; 8 bases are shared with TRBD2. Trimming removed 5 bases from V and 7 bases from J; junction bases left unmatched: 13. CDR3 size: 15 residues. Germline V gives CDR1 DFQATT, CDR2 SNEGSKA (reference sequence). The CDR3 here is CSAADSSGSVNEQFF. The CDR3 nucleotides are TGCAGTGCTGCCGACTCGAGCGGGAGTGTAAATGAGCAGTTCTTC.

V usage is TRBV6-1 and J usage is TRBJ1-2; tentative D call: TRBD1 (6 bases). Per germline, CDR1 MNHNS and CDR2 SASEGT. The V end lost 6 bases, the J end lost 9 bases, and 17 bases lay between the germline ends. The CDR3 covers 13 residues. The DNA for the CDR3 is TGTGCCAGCAGCGGGACGGGGGCCCCAAGCTACACCTTC. It encodes CASSGTGAPSYTF.

The chain couples TRBV28 to TRBJ1-1; D unclear. The CDR3 sequence is 14 residues long. Germline values: CDR1 MDHEN, CDR2 SYDVKM. V lost 7 bases, J lost 0 bases, and 12 bases lay in between. CDR3 bases: TGTGCCAGCACCCCCCCGGGTATGAACACTGAAGCTTTCTTT. It codes for CASTPPGMNTEAFF. The full variable domain, its missing parts supplied by reference TRBV28 and TRBJ1-1, is DVKVTQSSRYLVKRTGEKVFLECVQDMDHENMFWYRQDPGLGLRLIYFSYDVKMKEKGDIPEGYSVSREKKERFSLILESASTNQTSMYLCASTPPGMNTEAFFGQGTRLTVV.